This passage covers 12 T cell receptor beta chains from one sample sequenced in a study of T cells in Graves' hyperthyroidism and ophthalmopathy. Authors of the study amplified TCR beta CDR3 regions from RNA transcripts. The HTBI primer set was used in a first-round RT-PCR of the TCR CDR3. TCRdb redid the calling of the multiplex PCR reads with MiXCR, one entry per CDR3 protein. This sample has about 96,000 distinct CDR3 sequences, with approximately 56% found just once. Input material: blood. The receptors come from a woman aged 40 to 49 with Graves' hyperthyroidism.

Turning to this clonotype: This could be a read error, since a much larger clone is one nucleotide away. The rearrangement uses TRBV9 and TRBJ1-6; weak D call: TRBD1 (5 bases). CDR1 is SGDLS, CDR2 YYNGEE, per germline. V lost 5 bases and J lost 6, with 15 bases in between. The CDR3 length is 15 residues. CDR3 DNA sequence: TGTGCCAGCAGAGATTCGGGGACGGGTAATTCACCCCTCCACTTT. This sequence encodes CASRDSGTGNSPLHF.

The gene calls are TRBV5-1 and TRBJ1-2, with TRBD1 as a possible D gene (5 bases). Trimming shortened V by 0 bases and J by 4 bases, and 19 bases separated the two germline ends. Germline V CDR1 and CDR2: SGHRS, YFSETQ. The CDR3 sequence is 17 residues long. CDR3 residues: CASSLGRYNTGGYGYTF. The CDR3 DNA reads TGCGCCAGCAGCTTGGGACGGTATAACACCGGGGGCTATGGCTACACCTTC.

This clonotype appeared a single time. The chain links TRBV15 to TRBJ2-7; 10 nucleotides agree with TRBD1. V was pared by 3 bases and J by 5 bases, with 7 bases of the junction left unmatched. There are 15 residues in the CDR3. The germline V gene encodes CDR1 LNHNV and CDR2 YYDKDF (reference sequence). The CDR3 nucleotides read TGTGCCACCAGCAGGGAGACAGGGGGCGTAGACGAGCAGTACTTC. This encodes CATSRETGGVDEQYF.

The rearrangement uses TRBV25-1 and TRBJ2-5; D is possibly TRBD2 (7 bases). V shed 9 bases and J shed 5 bases, with 25 bases lying between them. There are 16 residues in the CDR3. Germline lookup yields CDR1 MGHDK and CDR2 SYGVNS. CDR3 in amino acids: CASRGGAGYRTETQYF. In DNA form, the CDR3 reads TGTGCCAGTAGGGGGGGCGCGGGGTACCGAACGGAGACCCAGTACTTC.

This clonotype was recorded many times. This rearrangement joins TRBV29-1 to TRBJ2-3; tentatively, D is TRBD2 (6 bases). CDR3 length equals 12 residues. Trimming removed 5 bases at V and 7 bases at J, with 13 bases between. In germline, CDR1 is SQVTM, CDR2 ANQGSEA. CDR3 sequence: CSVWAGRNTQYF. CDR3 nucleotide sequence: TGCAGCGTTTGGGCGGGACGAAATACGCAGTATTTT.

About this clonotype itself: The CDR3 end shows no conserved phenylalanine or tryptophan, and so a read error is likely. The V gene is TRBV7-8, the J gene TRBJ2-7; D gene uncertain. The germline V and J ends were trimmed by 1 base and 0 bases, with 10 bases remaining between them. CDR3 size: 15 residues. CDR1 and CDR2 (germline): SGHVS, FQNEAQ. The CDR3 here is CASSLGSQPSYEQYL. CDR3 coding DNA: TGTGCCAGCAGCTTAGGTTCTCAACCCTCCTACGAGCAGTACCTC.

The chain employs TRBV20-1 and TRBJ1-1; no clear D gene. Trimming left V 0 bases short and J 5 bases short, with 16 bases between. Germline V gene sequence: CDR1 DFQATT, CDR2 SNEGSKA (reference sequence). The CDR3 totals 15 residues. The CDR3 coding sequence is TGCAGTGCTAGAGAACCCAATTCCGGGATTACTGAAGCTTTCTTT. This translates into CSAREPNSGITEAFF.

By frequency in the sample, this clonotype is medium-sized (0.01 to 0.1%). The V gene is TRBV15, the J gene TRBJ1-5; D unclear. The CDR3 loop spans 13 amino acids. V lost 9 bases and J 0 bases, leaving 9 bases between the germline ends. Germline lookup yields CDR1 LNHNV and CDR2 YYDKDF (reference sequence). CDR3 residues: CATSTDSNQPQHF. The CDR3 bases are TGTGCCACTAGTACAGATAGCAATCAGCCCCAGCATTTT.

This clonotype was detected ten times or more. The chain links TRBV6-5 to TRBJ1-1, with TRBD1 matching 8 bases. CDR3 length equals 13 residues. The germline gives CDR1 MNHEY, CDR2 SVGAGI. V trimming: 6 bases; J trimming: 4 bases; junction bases outside the gene matches: 4. CDR3 bases: TGTGCCAGCAGGCGAACAGGGGGCACTGAAGCTTTCTTT. It yields the protein CASRRTGGTEAFF.

The V and J genes are TRBV29-1 and TRBJ1-2; the D is unclear. The V end was cut by 8 bases, the J end by 4 bases, with 14 bases between. Germline assignment: CDR1 SQVTM and CDR2 ANQGSEA. CDR3 length: 12 amino acids. The CDR3 bases are TGCAGCAAATACTGGGAGACCTATGGCTACACCTTC. Amino acid sequence: CSKYWETYGYTF.

This clonotype was observed a handful of times. A junction end diverges from the germline sequence, so it may reflect a read error. The V and J genes are TRBV11-1 and TRBJ2-7, with D unclear. Germline CDR1 SGHAT, CDR2 FQDESV (reference sequence). This CDR3 has 13 amino acids. The DNA of the CDR3 is TGTGCCAGCAGCGTCGGACGGTCCTATGAGCAGTACTTC. Amino acids: CASSVGRSYEQYF.

There are a few counts of this clonotype. The chain links TRBV6-5 to TRBJ1-1; a weak D match, TRBD1 (5 bases). V lost 8 bases, J lost 0 bases, and 10 bases lay in between. This CDR3 contains 13 residues. Germline CDR1 reads MNHEY; CDR2 reads SVGAGI. CDR3 protein: CASSREVNTEAFF. CDR3 nucleotide sequence: TGTGCCAGCTCCAGGGAGGTGAACACTGAAGCTTTCTTT.